The present T cell receptor (beta chain) was sequenced within a study of blood T cell repertoires in COVID-19. This clone has just a few counts. The junction had 5 bases not matched to a gene; V was cut back by 3 bases and J by 6 bases. This CDR3 is built from 17 residues. Per the germline V gene, CDR1 is LGHNA and CDR2 is YNFKEQ. Produced via immunoSEQ multiplex PCR; TCRdb's table is partial and in-frame only. The table shows 250,000 to 300,000 clones, with roughly 88% occurring only once. The sample was peripheral blood. This TCR derives from a woman aged 30 to 39 who had recovered from COVID-19. This chain connects TRBV4-2 to TRBJ2-1, with 16 bases fitting TRBD2. The CDR3 loop is CASSHTGTSGGVNEQFF. CDR3 coding DNA: TGTGCCAGCAGCCACACCGGGACTAGCGGGGGGGTCAATGAGCAGTTCTTC.